These 17 T cell receptor beta chains were all obtained from the same sample, sequenced in a study of spatial heterogeneity in lung cancer. The time point is: sample taken at primary tumor resection. From tumor, nontumor lung or frozen PBMC, whole RNA was taken unsorted for sequencing. A single record per CDR3 protein comes from TCRdb applying MiXCR to the 5' RACE reads. The sample records over 3,000 distinct CDR3 sequences, about 7% being singletons. The material was normal lung tissue next to the tumor, obtained at surgery. Every receptor here comes from a male donor with early-stage non-small cell lung cancer.

This clonotype is categorized as medium-sized. V usage is TRBV15 and J usage is TRBJ2-3, with TRBD2 matching over 8 bases. The CDR3 covers 15 residues. Germline CDR1 reads LNHNV; CDR2 reads YYDKDF (reference sequence). Trimming at V came to 1 base and at J to 3 bases, leaving 3 bases not matched to a gene. CDR3 amino acids: CATSRGGGLTDTQYF. The CDR3 DNA reads as TGTGCCACCAGCAGAGGCGGGGGGTTAACAGATACGCAGTATTTT.

This chain uses TRBV29-1 with TRBJ2-1; the D gene is possibly TRBD1 (6 bases). The CDR3 length is 14 residues. Per germline, CDR1 SQVTM and CDR2 ANQGSEA. Trimming pared 2 bases from V and 0 bases from J, leaving 8 bases between. CDR3 in amino acids: CSVEWGRSYNEQFF. The CDR3 nucleotides read TGCAGCGTTGAATGGGGGCGCTCCTACAATGAGCAGTTCTTC.

By sample fraction, this clonotype is medium-sized. The chain has TRBV5-1 and TRBJ2-2, with 10 nucleotides matching TRBD2. Trimming cost V 0 bases and J 4 bases; bases outside gene matches: 6. Germline V gene data show CDR1 as SGHRS and CDR2 as YFSETQ. This CDR3 comprises 17 residues. Written as DNA, the CDR3 is TGCGCCAGCAGCTTGGTTAAAGCGGGAGGGCCCACCGGGGAGCTGTTTTTT. It specifies CASSLVKAGGPTGELFF.

This clonotype is medium-sized within its sample. The CDR3 DNA reads TGTGCCAGCACCGAGATCAGGGGCTCTGGAAACACCATATATTTT. Translated: CASTEIRGSGNTIYF. The rearrangement links TRBV6-6 to TRBJ1-3; D is perhaps TRBD1 (6 bases). The germline V and J ends were trimmed by 7 bases and 0 bases, with 13 bases remaining between them. This CDR3 has 15 residues. Germline lookup yields CDR1 MNHNY and CDR2 SVGAGI (reference sequence).

The table lists this clonotype with many counts. The rearrangement uses TRBV5-1 and TRBJ2-2; TRBD1 aligns across 8 bases. Trimming took 2 bases from V and 6 from J; bases not matched to a gene: 6. Looked up from germline, CDR1 is SGHRS and CDR2 is YFSETQ. The CDR3 loop spans 15 amino acids. The CDR3 here is CASSFPGGGSGELFF. Here the CDR3 DNA reads TGCGCCAGCAGCTTTCCAGGGGGCGGTTCCGGGGAGCTGTTTTTT. Full variable domain (outside the CDR3, taken from reference TRBV5-1 and TRBJ2-2): KAGVTQTPRYLIKTRGQQVTLSCSPISGHRSVSWYQQTPGQGLQFLFEYFSETQRNKGNFPGRFSGRQFSNSRSEMNVSTLELGDSALYLCASSFPGGGSGELFFGEGSRLTVL.

In this sample, this clonotype turned up many times. This chain links TRBV7-2 with TRBJ1-2; 8 bases align to TRBD1. The CDR3 spans 15 residues. After removal of 4 bases from V and 3 bases from J, the junction contained 7 bases not matched to a gene. Germline V gene lookup returns CDR1 SGHTA and CDR2 FQGNSA. Here the CDR3 DNA reads TGTGCCAGCAGCTCGTTGGGACAGGCTTACTATGGCTACACCTTC. Its translation is CASSSLGQAYYGYTF.

This clonotype was counted many times. The chain links TRBV20-1 to TRBJ1-3; no definite D call. Deletions cut 2 bases from V and 4 bases from J, with 15 bases between. This CDR3 contains 15 residues. Germline lookup yields CDR1 DFQATT and CDR2 SNEGSKA (reference sequence). The CDR3 coding sequence is TGCAGTGCTAGATCGGGCAGGAGTGTCGGAAACACCATATATTTT. Amino acid sequence: CSARSGRSVGNTIYF.

V and J are TRBV12-3 or TRBV12-4 and TRBJ2-2, with 11 bases that match TRBD1. Trimming cost V 3 bases and J 6 bases; bases outside gene matches: 9. This CDR3 spans 17 amino acids. Written as DNA, the CDR3 is TGTGCCAGCAGTTTCCCTAAGGACAGGGGGCTGGCCGGGGAGCTGTTTTTT. This encodes CASSFPKDRGLAGELFF.

By proportion, this clonotype is medium-sized. The V gene is TRBV4-2, the J gene TRBJ1-5; possible D gene TRBD1, 6 bases. The CDR3 has 16 amino acids. CDR1 LGHNA and CDR2 YNFKEQ come from the germline V gene. V was trimmed by 0 bases and J by 1 base, leaving 10 bases between them. CDR3 loop: CASSQEGGGSNQPQHF. The CDR3, as DNA: TGTGCCAGCAGCCAAGAGGGAGGGGGAAGCAATCAGCCCCAGCATTTT.

This chain links TRBV20-1 with TRBJ1-1, with D possibly TRBD1 on 5 matching bases. Deletions cut 1 base from V and 1 base from J, with 13 bases between. The germline gives CDR1 DFQATT, CDR2 SNEGSKA (reference sequence). CDR3 size: 15 residues. CDR3 nucleotide sequence: TGCAGTGCTAGAGGCGCAGGGCTGGGGAACACTGAAGCTTTCTTT. It translates to CSARGAGLGNTEAFF.

This clonotype rates as medium-sized. The chain carries TRBV7-3 and TRBJ1-2; TRBD1 agrees at 7 bases. The germline V gene encodes CDR1 SGHTA and CDR2 FQGTGA. This CDR3 region has 16 residues. After removal of 5 bases from V and 0 bases from J, the junction contained 9 bases not matched to a gene. The CDR3 sequence is CASSPGGGMTNYGYTF. CDR3 bases: TGTGCCAGCAGCCCAGGAGGGGGCATGACTAACTATGGCTACACCTTC.

By share, this clonotype counts as medium-sized. The V and J genes are TRBV20-1 and TRBJ1-1; 7 nucleotides match TRBD1. Unmatched junction bases numbered 11, after V lost 2 bases and J lost 5 bases. The length of the CDR3 is 15 residues. Looked up from germline, CDR1 is DFQATT and CDR2 is SNEGSKA (reference sequence). CDR3 amino acids: CSARPPTGTMTEAFF. CDR3 DNA sequence: TGCAGTGCTAGACCACCGACAGGGACTATGACTGAAGCTTTCTTT.

Many counts were recorded for this clonotype. The chain couples TRBV9 to TRBJ2-5; 7 bases are shared with TRBD2. CDR1 SGDLS and CDR2 YYNGEE come from the germline V gene. The ends lost 3 bases at V and 5 bases at J; junction bases unmatched: 13. The CDR3 spans 16 residues. As DNA, the CDR3 is TGTGCCAGCAGCGCATTGGGGGGGAATAAAAGGGAGACCCAGTACTTC. As protein: CASSALGGNKRETQYF.

This clonotype was seen at least ten times. The chain combines TRBV12-3 or TRBV12-4 with TRBJ1-1, with 7 nucleotides matching TRBD1. The CDR3 totals 14 residues. The ends lost 6 bases at V and 0 bases at J; junction bases unmatched: 4. In DNA form, the CDR3 reads TGTGCCAGCAGCCTTAGGGGGCTGAACACTGAAGCTTTCTTT. Residues: CASSLRGLNTEAFF.

By frequency in the sample, this clonotype is medium-sized. The V call is TRBV7-6, the J call TRBJ2-2; TRBD2 matches 14 bases. The CDR3 length is 18 residues. V lost 5 bases to trimming and J lost 2 bases; unmatched junction nucleotides: 7. CDR1 is SGHVS, CDR2 FNYEAQ, per germline. Written as DNA, the CDR3 is TGTGCCAGCAGCCTAAGGACTAGCGGGAGGTTAAACACCGGGGAGCTGTTTTTT. Its translation is CASSLRTSGRLNTGELFF.

This clonotype is labeled as medium-sized (0.01 to 0.1%). V and J are TRBV7-2 and TRBJ2-1; 7 bases align to TRBD2. Germline lookup yields CDR1 SGHTA and CDR2 FQGNSA. With V trimmed by 1 base and J by 12 bases, 3 bases remained unmatched. The CDR3 is 12 amino acids. CDR3 nucleotide sequence: TGTGCCAGCAGCTTAGGGGTAGCGGGGCAGTTCTTC. This sequence encodes CASSLGVAGQFF.

By proportion, this clonotype is large. V usage is TRBV14 and J usage is TRBJ1-2; D not resolved. The CDR3 loop spans 13 amino acids. Per the germline V gene, CDR1 is SGHDN and CDR2 is FVKESK. The V gene lost 5 bases and the J gene lost 4 bases, with 11 bases spanning the gap. The CDR3 nucleotides are TGTGCCAGCAGCTCGGCGGAGGGCTATGGCTACACCTTC. Translating it yields CASSSAEGYGYTF.